The T cell receptor (beta chain) under discussion was sequenced for a study of blood T cell repertoires in COVID-19. At the level of the study: Donors in the United States, Italy and Spain gave samples during acute or convalescent COVID-19.

This clone is a singleton in its sample. The Seattle site enrolled patients during active infection and followed them longitudinally. V was pared by 3 bases and J by 9 bases, with 12 bases between. This CDR3 is built from 13 residues. The V gene's germline CDR1 is KGHSH and CDR2 LQKENI. Original processing methods: Amplification with reference gene primers provided the estimates of nucleated cell counts. Assay used: immunoSEQ multiplex PCR; TCRdb lists only in-frame clones, some missing. V and J calls and clone size are as listed in that table; D and trimming were resolved from the DNA. The data contain about 230,000 clones, about nine tenths of them singletons.

Material for sequencing was peripheral blood. The genes are TRBV18 and TRBJ1-3; D is uncertain. The receptor's source is a man aged 50-59 years with COVID-19, enrolled during active disease. This CDR3 reads CASSPTDGGTIYF. The CDR3 region has the DNA TGTGCCAGCTCACCTACTGATGGAGGCACCATATATTTT.